The source of this T cell receptor beta chain is a study of blood T cell repertoires in COVID-19. This CDR3 has 14 amino acids. V trimming: 8 bases; J trimming: 10 bases; junction bases outside the gene matches: 9. Germline V gene lookup returns CDR1 SNHLY and CDR2 FYNNEI. Generated by immunoSEQ multiplex PCR, the TCRdb table keeps only in-frame clones and is missing some. The sample includes fewer than 55,000 clones, 88% of them seen just once. The clonotype was recovered from a man aged 50-60 years with active COVID-19. The chain combines TRBV2 with TRBJ1-6; 9 bases map to TRBD1. Sample: peripheral blood. CDR3 sequence reads: CASGLTGGGSPLHF. The DNA for the CDR3 is TGTGCCAGCGGATTAACAGGGGGCGGATCACCCCTCCACTTT.